The 27 T cell receptor beta chains reported below all come from one sample, sequenced in a study of blood T cell repertoires in COVID-19 (dated by TCRdb to the early 2020s). The library came from the immunoSEQ multiplex PCR assay. TCRdb obtained this table from immuneACCESS and retained in-frame rearrangements with V and J assigned. These tables miss some clones; where compared with another copy, unresolved V genes account for less than half of the shortfall, and the remainder is unexplained. For this sample the table gives approximately 90,000 clones, of which approximately 87% were detected only once. 15% to 20% of the sample lies in the top ten. Sequencing used peripheral blood. These receptors all stem from a human donor in a cohort sampled during active COVID-19.

This chain joins TRBV27 and TRBJ2-1; 9 bases match TRBD2. CDR3 length equals 15 residues. Losses at the gene ends were 2 bases for V and 7 bases for J; bases not matched to a gene: 6. CDR1 is MNHEY, CDR2 SMNVEV, per germline (reference sequence). Here the CDR3 DNA reads TGTGCCAGCAGTTTAGCTAGCGGGGTAGGGAATGAGCAGTTCTTC. This translates into CASSLASGVGNEQFF.

The rearrangement links TRBV18 to TRBJ1-1; D is possibly TRBD1 (6 bases). V gave up 8 bases and J gave up 1 base, with 14 bases separating them. This CDR3 has 14 amino acids. CDR1 and CDR2 from the germline V gene are KGHSH and LQKENI. The CDR3 loop is CASPTGLQNTEAFF. Here the CDR3 DNA reads TGTGCCAGCCCAACAGGGCTCCAGAACACTGAAGCTTTCTTT.

This chain joins TRBV4-2 and TRBJ1-1; 7 bases are shared with TRBD1. The CDR3 runs 17 residues. V lost 0 bases to trimming and J lost 4 bases; unmatched junction nucleotides: 11. The V gene's germline CDR1 is LGHNA and CDR2 YNFKEQ. This CDR3 is CASSQEPPRTGGTEAFF. CDR3 DNA: TGTGCCAGCAGCCAAGAACCCCCCAGGACAGGAGGCACTGAAGCTTTCTTT.

This chain connects TRBV19 to TRBJ1-2, with 11 positions matching TRBD1. Germline CDR1 LNHDA, CDR2 SQIVND (reference sequence). This CDR3 comprises 16 residues. V shed 10 bases, J shed 2 bases, and the junction held 12 bases outside the gene matches. CDR3 DNA: TGTGCCACTCGCCGGGACAGGGGGACTGAGAACTATGGCTACACCTTC. Protein product: CATRRDRGTENYGYTF.

This clone has more than one count but fewer than ten. The chain joins TRBV27 to TRBJ1-2, with TRBD1 matching over 8 bases. Trimming at V came to 0 bases and at J to 3 bases, leaving 0 bases not matched to a gene. CDR3 length: 14 residues. CDR1 and CDR2 from the germline V gene are MNHEY and SMNVEV (reference sequence). This chain's CDR3 is CASSLSRGHYGYTF. CDR3 sequence (DNA): TGTGCCAGCAGTTTATCCAGGGGGCACTATGGCTACACCTTC.

The chain carries TRBV7-6 and TRBJ1-5; unclear D gene. CDR3 length: 15 residues. Germline V gene data show CDR1 as SGHVS and CDR2 as FNYEAQ. Trimming cost V 2 bases and J 2 bases, with 10 bases left between them. CDR3 in amino acids: CASSLSGGGNQPQHF. The CDR3 bases are TGTGCCAGCAGCTTAAGCGGTGGAGGCAATCAGCCCCAGCATTTT.

This clone showed up just a few times. CDR3 residues: CASSLKTTGSYEQYF. Here the CDR3 DNA reads TGTGCCAGCAGCTTGAAGACCACAGGGAGCTACGAGCAGTACTTC. The chain couples TRBV5-4 to TRBJ2-7; possible D gene TRBD1, 6 bases. This CDR3 comprises 15 residues. Trimming cost V 1 base and J 3 bases, with 14 bases left between them. Germline V gene sequence: CDR1 SGHNT, CDR2 YYREEE (reference sequence).

This chain uses TRBV27 with TRBJ1-3; the D is unclear. The germline CDR1 and CDR2 sequences are MNHEY and SMNVEV (reference sequence). V was shortened by 5 bases and J by 4 bases, with 9 bases between the two germline ends. CDR3 length: 13 amino acids. Written as DNA, the CDR3 is TGTGCCAGCAGTCCATCGGGGGGAAACACCATATATTTT. Translated: CASSPSGGNTIYF.

The gene calls are TRBV4-3 and TRBJ1-2; D call uncertain. Germline values: CDR1 LGHNA, CDR2 YSLEER. CDR3 length equals 16 residues. Trimming took off 4 bases at V and 2 bases at J, with 17 bases between the two ends. CDR3 bases: TGCGCCAGCAGCCCCTCAATACTAATGGAAAACTATGGCTACACCTTC. Protein sequence: CASSPSILMENYGYTF.

The V and J genes are TRBV21-1 and TRBJ1-4; TRBD1, the table's D call, lacks a check against the DNA. TRBV21-1 is a documented pseudogene. The CDR3 has 15 amino acids. DNA of the CDR3: TGTGCCAGCAGCAAAAGGTTCGGGACAGGGGAAAAACTGTTTTTT. The encoded protein is CASSKRFGTGEKLFF.

The chain is built from TRBV7-2 and TRBJ2-7; D is perhaps TRBD2 (5 bases). The V gene lost 5 bases and the J gene lost 0 bases, with 14 bases spanning the gap. Per germline, CDR1 SGHTA and CDR2 FQGNSA. The CDR3 spans 15 residues. In DNA, the CDR3 is TGTGCCAGCAGCCCCCAACTAGGGATCTCCTACGAGCAGTACTTC. Translating gives CASSPQLGISYEQYF.

The gene calls are TRBV6-5 and TRBJ2-2, with unresolved D. This CDR3 comprises 12 residues. V lost 8 bases to trimming and J lost 6 bases, with 10 bases between them. Germline-derived CDR1 and CDR2 are MNHEY and SVGAGI. For the CDR3, the DNA is TGTGCCAGCCCTTCTAGTCCCGGGGAGCTGTTTTTT. Translation: CASPSSPGELFF.

The chain uses TRBV7-2 and TRBJ2-3; 12 bases map to TRBD2. Trimming cost V 6 bases and J 6 bases; bases outside gene matches: 13. Germline loops: CDR1 SGHTA, CDR2 FQGNSA. This CDR3 has 17 amino acids. The CDR3 sequence is CASRRQPSGGASDTQYF. As DNA, the CDR3 is TGTGCCAGCAGACGACAACCTAGCGGGGGGGCTTCTGATACGCAGTATTTT.

The gene calls are TRBV19 and TRBJ1-1; possibly TRBD1 for D (6 bases). The germline V gene encodes CDR1 LNHDA and CDR2 SQIVND (reference sequence). V lost 10 bases to trimming and J lost 10 bases, with 25 bases between them. The CDR3 runs 14 residues. This CDR3 is CATTYSRTVGGAFF. Here the CDR3 DNA reads TGTGCCACTACATACAGTCGGACAGTCGGAGGAGCTTTCTTT.

This chain connects TRBV27 to TRBJ2-7; TRBD1 matches 7 bases. Trimming removed 5 bases from V and 6 bases from J; junction bases left unmatched: 13. The CDR3 covers 15 residues. Per germline, CDR1 MNHEY and CDR2 SMNVEV (reference sequence). As DNA, the CDR3 is TGTGCCAGCAGTCCATGGGGGACAGTGGGCGTCGAGCAGTACTTC. It encodes CASSPWGTVGVEQYF.

This sequence joins TRBV7-2 and TRBJ2-7; 11 nucleotides match TRBD1. CDR3 length: 15 amino acids. CDR1 SGHTA and CDR2 FQGNSA come from the germline V gene. Trimming cost V 5 bases and J 2 bases; bases outside gene matches: 5. CDR3 coding DNA: TGTGCCAGCAGCATCGGACAGGGGGCGGCCTACGAGCAGTACTTC. This gives the protein CASSIGQGAAYEQYF.

The rearrangement joins TRBV30 to TRBJ1-5; 10 bases line up with TRBD1. Germline V CDR1 and CDR2: GTSNPN, SVGIG (reference sequence). CDR3 size: 14 residues. After removal of 2 bases from V and 6 bases from J, the junction contained 4 bases not matched to a gene. CDR3 sequence reads: CAWSLGTGVQPQHF. As DNA, the CDR3 is TGTGCCTGGAGTCTCGGGACAGGGGTTCAGCCCCAGCATTTT.

This clone appeared a few times. The chain is built from TRBV5-1 and TRBJ1-1; D is unclear. V lost 4 bases and J lost 2, with 9 bases in between. Germline V gene lookup returns CDR1 SGHRS and CDR2 YFSETQ. The CDR3 runs 13 residues. CDR3 bases: TGCGCCAGCAGCATCGGACTTAACACTGAAGCTTTCTTT. It is translated as CASSIGLNTEAFF.

The chain employs TRBV5-1 and TRBJ2-3; D possibly corresponds to TRBD1 (6 bases). The CDR3 is 17 residues long. Germline values: CDR1 SGHRS, CDR2 YFSETQ. V lost 4 bases to trimming and J lost 6 bases, with 24 bases between them. The CDR3 DNA sequence: TGCGCCAGCAGCCAAAAAGGTAGCAGCCAGAGGGGGGATACGCAGTATTTT. As protein: CASSQKGSSQRGDTQYF.

J is TRBJ1-2 and V is TRBV19, with TRBD1 matching 9 bases. CDR1 is LNHDA, CDR2 SQIVND, per germline (reference sequence). This CDR3 spans 15 amino acids. Trimming took 4 bases from V and 6 from J; bases not matched to a gene: 9. DNA of the CDR3: TGTGCCAGTAGTAGACAGGGGGTTAGTCTTAATGGCTACACCTTC. Translated: CASSRQGVSLNGYTF.

The V and J genes are TRBV19 and TRBJ2-7; no reliable D call. The CDR3 has 14 amino acids. Trimming pared 5 bases from V and 0 bases from J, leaving 11 bases between. CDR1 is LNHDA and CDR2 is SQIVND in the germline V gene (reference sequence). The CDR3 nucleotides are TGTGCCAGTAGTTGGCAGGCCTCCTCCTACGAGCAGTACTTC. Its translation is CASSWQASSYEQYF.

The genes are TRBV4-1 and TRBJ2-1, with 8 bases aligning to TRBD2. The V and J ends lost 3 bases and 4 bases, in that order; junction bases with no gene match: 5. The germline V gene encodes CDR1 MGHRA and CDR2 YSYEKL. CDR3 length: 15 residues. The CDR3 sequence is CASSHLAGGYNEQFF. CDR3 nucleotides: TGCGCCAGCAGCCACCTAGCGGGCGGATACAATGAGCAGTTCTTC.

This clone was found a few times. The genes are TRBV7-9 and TRBJ2-7; D uncertain. The CDR3 is made up of 15 amino acids. V was trimmed by 5 bases and J by 4 bases, leaving 18 bases between them. Looked up from germline, CDR1 is SEHNR and CDR2 is FQNEAQ (reference sequence). The DNA of the CDR3 is TGTGCCAGCAGCCCCCCGTTGACGGCTAGGTACGAGCAGTACTTC. Its translation: CASSPPLTARYEQYF.

The chain employs TRBV7-9 and TRBJ1-3, with 7 bases lining up with TRBD1. The CDR3 sequence is 16 residues long. After removal of 4 bases from V and 3 bases from J, the junction contained 9 bases not matched to a gene. Germline CDR1 SEHNR, CDR2 FQNEAQ (reference sequence). In DNA, the CDR3 is TGTGCCAGCAGCTCAGCAGACAGGGAGGTTGGAAACACCATATATTTT. Protein: CASSSADREVGNTIYF.

This clone occurred once. The chain uses TRBV9 and TRBJ2-1; D remains ambiguous. Germline CDR1 is SGDLS and CDR2 is YYNGEE. The CDR3 loop spans 13 amino acids. The V gene lost 2 bases and the J gene lost 5 bases, with 8 bases spanning the gap. The CDR3 sequence is CASSVGHNNEQFF. In DNA, the CDR3 is TGTGCCAGCAGCGTTGGGCACAACAATGAGCAGTTCTTC.

The chain combines TRBV6-1 with TRBJ1-1; D remains unclear. The germline gives CDR1 MNHNS, CDR2 SASEGT. The length of the CDR3 is 13 residues. Trimming left V 0 bases short and J 6 bases short, with 8 bases between. CDR3 sequence reads: CASSEAARAEAFF. CDR3 bases: TGTGCCAGCAGTGAAGCGGCGAGGGCTGAAGCTTTCTTT.

This chain connects TRBV18 to TRBJ1-1; maybe TRBD1 (6 bases). The V end was cut by 7 bases, the J end by 1 base, with 10 bases between. From germline, CDR1 is KGHSH and CDR2 LQKENI. There are 13 residues in the CDR3. CDR3 coding DNA: TGTGCCAGCTTTCCAGGGGCGAACACTGAAGCTTTCTTT. It encodes CASFPGANTEAFF. Variable domain in full (rest from reference TRBV18 and TRBJ1-1): NAGVMQNPRHLVRRRGQEARLRCSPMKGHSHVYWYRQLPEEGLKFMVYLQKENIIDESGMPKERFSAEFPKEGPSILRIQQVVRGDSAAYFCASFPGANTEAFFGQGTRLTVV.